The source of this T cell receptor beta chain is a study of shared clonotypes between healthy human individuals. This CDR3 spans 13 amino acids. Trimming pared 4 bases from V and 4 bases from J, leaving 13 bases between. From germline, CDR1 is GTSNPN and CDR2 SVGIG (reference sequence). Replicate sorted-subset PCRs were loaded with 150 to 200 ng DNA, about 28,000 T cell genomes. Profiled with immunoSEQ multiplex PCR; TCRdb holds only in-frame clones, not every one. This sample yields roughly 2,300,000 clones, of which roughly 92% are seen a single time; 0.37% belongs to the top ten. General observations from the study: Naive subsets tended to show greater estimated richness than memory subsets. Compared with clonotypes that all four donors shared, non-shared clonotypes had lower generation probabilities.

Note on this clone: Its antigen remains unidentified. Different DNA sequences within this sample yield the same CDR3.

What was sequenced was naive CD4+ T cells from PBMCs. Subset indicated: CD45RA+ positively selected. This rearrangement joins TRBV30 to TRBJ1-1, with D tentatively TRBD1 (6 bases). This receptor was identified in a man younger than 35 in good health. Some clones in this sample may be carry-over from other donors' samples. The CDR3 sequence: CAWTQGRGTEAFF. Here the CDR3 DNA reads TGTGCCTGGACACAGGGAAGAGGCACTGAAGCTTTCTTT.